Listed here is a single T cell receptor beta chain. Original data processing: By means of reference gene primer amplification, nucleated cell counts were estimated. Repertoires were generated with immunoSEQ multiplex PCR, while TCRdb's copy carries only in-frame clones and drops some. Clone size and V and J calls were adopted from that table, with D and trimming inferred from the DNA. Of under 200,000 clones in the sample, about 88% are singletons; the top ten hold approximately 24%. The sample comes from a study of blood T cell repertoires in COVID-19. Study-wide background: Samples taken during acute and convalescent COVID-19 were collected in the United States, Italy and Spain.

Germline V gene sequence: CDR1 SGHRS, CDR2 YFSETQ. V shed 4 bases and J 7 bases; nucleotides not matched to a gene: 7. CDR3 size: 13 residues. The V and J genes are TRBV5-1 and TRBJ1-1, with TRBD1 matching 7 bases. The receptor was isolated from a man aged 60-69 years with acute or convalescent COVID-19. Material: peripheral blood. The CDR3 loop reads CASSEPGGIEAFF. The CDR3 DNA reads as TGCGCCAGCAGCGAGCCAGGGGGTATTGAAGCTTTCTTT.